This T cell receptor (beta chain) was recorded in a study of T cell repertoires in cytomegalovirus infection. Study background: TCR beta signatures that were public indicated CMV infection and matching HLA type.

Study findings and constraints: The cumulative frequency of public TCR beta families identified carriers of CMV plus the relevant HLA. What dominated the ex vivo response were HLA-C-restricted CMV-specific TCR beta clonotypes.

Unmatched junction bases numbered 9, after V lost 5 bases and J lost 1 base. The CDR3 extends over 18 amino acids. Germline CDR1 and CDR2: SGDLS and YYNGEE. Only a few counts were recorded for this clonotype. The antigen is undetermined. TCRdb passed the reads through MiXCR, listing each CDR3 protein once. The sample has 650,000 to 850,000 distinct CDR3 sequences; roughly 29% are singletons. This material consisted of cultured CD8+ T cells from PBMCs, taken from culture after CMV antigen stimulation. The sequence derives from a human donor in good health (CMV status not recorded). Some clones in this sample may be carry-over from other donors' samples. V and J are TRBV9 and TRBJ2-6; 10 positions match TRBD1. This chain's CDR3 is CASSGYGTGESGANVLTF. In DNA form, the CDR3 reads TGTGCCAGCAGTGGGTACGGGACAGGGGAATCTGGGGCCAACGTCCTGACTTTC.